This passage covers 8 T cell receptor beta chains from one sample sequenced in a study of a mutant IDH1 vaccine in newly diagnosed glioma. TCRdb keeps only in-frame clones here, not all; method: immunoSEQ multiplex PCR. The sample lists over 35,000 clones; approximately 89% were seen once. The time point here: week 5, during vaccination. With topical imiquimod, each dose of the vaccine consisted of 300 ug of mutant IDH1 20-mer peptide. No cognate antigen is known for these TCRs. The source material was PBMCs, sampled from a glioma patient whose treatment included an IDH1 peptide vaccine. The receptors derive from a man aged 45-65 years with glioma.

V is TRBV5-4 and J is TRBJ2-2; 7 nucleotides align to TRBD2. V lost 1 base and J lost 6; bases outside the gene matches: 9. The CDR3 covers 16 residues. The germline gives CDR1 SGHNT, CDR2 YYREEE (reference sequence). This CDR3 is CASSLQTGGGAGELFF. CDR3 coding DNA: TGTGCCAGCAGCTTGCAGACGGGAGGAGGGGCCGGGGAGCTGTTTTTT.

This chain uses TRBV25-1 with TRBJ2-7, with D unresolved. The CDR3 has 11 amino acids. Trimming shortened V by 1 base and J by 2 bases, and 0 bases separated the two germline ends. CDR1 MGHDK and CDR2 SYGVNS come from the germline V gene. CDR3 protein: CASSESYEQYF. In nucleotides, the CDR3 is TGTGCCAGCAGTGAATCCTACGAGCAGTACTTC.

The chain couples TRBV30 to TRBJ1-2; D perhaps matches TRBD1 (5 bases). The CDR3 covers 15 residues. Germline values: CDR1 GTSNPN, CDR2 SVGIG (reference sequence). V shed 4 bases and J shed 3 bases, with 18 bases lying between them. CDR3 sequence (DNA): TGTGCCTGGAAGAGGATCCGGGACTCCTACTATGGCTACACCTTC. Translating it yields CAWKRIRDSYYGYTF.

V gene TRBV5-1 combines with J gene TRBJ1-2, with 9 bases fitting TRBD1. The CDR3 spans 15 residues. Germline trimming cut 0 bases from V and 3 bases from J; bases unmatched to any gene: 3. The V gene's germline CDR1 is SGHRS and CDR2 YFSETQ. CDR3 amino acids: CASSLGTGEDYGYTF. For the CDR3, the DNA is TGCGCCAGCAGCTTGGGGACAGGGGAGGACTATGGCTACACCTTC.

This clone has only a few counts. The chain combines TRBV30 with TRBJ2-5, with D possibly being TRBD2 (7 bases). Germline CDR1 is GTSNPN and CDR2 is SVGIG (reference sequence). Deletions cut 3 bases from V and 0 bases from J, with 11 bases between. The CDR3 totals 14 residues. The CDR3 bases are TGTGCCTGGAGGCGGGGGCGCTACCAAGAGACCCAGTACTTC. Protein sequence: CAWRRGRYQETQYF.

The chain combines TRBV1 with TRBJ2-1; the table calls TRBD2, which could not be checked here. TRBV1 is given as a pseudogene. The CDR3 spans 18 residues. CDR3 sequence: CTSTPGETSGRCDNEQFF. CDR3 DNA: TGCACCAGCACCCCAGGGGAGACTAGCGGGAGATGCGACAATGAGCAGTTCTTC.

The rearrangement uses TRBV5-1 and TRBJ1-1, with 12 bases matching TRBD1. Germline V gene sequence: CDR1 SGHRS, CDR2 YFSETQ. Trimming at V came to 4 bases and at J to 1 base, leaving 8 bases not matched to a gene. The CDR3 has 17 residues. The CDR3 is CASSPVGTGGRNTEAFF. CDR3 DNA: TGCGCCAGCAGCCCGGTCGGGACAGGGGGCAGGAACACTGAAGCTTTCTTT.

The rearrangement links TRBV6-1 to TRBJ2-7; TRBD2 matches 10 bases. Germline trimming cut 4 bases from V and 0 bases from J; bases unmatched to any gene: 3. Germline V gives CDR1 MNHNS, CDR2 SASEGT. The CDR3 is 15 amino acids. In nucleotides, the CDR3 is TGTGCCAGCAGTGGGCTAGCGGGGGCCTCCTACGAGCAGTACTTC. As protein: CASSGLAGASYEQYF.